The rows below give T cell receptor beta chains drawn from one sample of a study of OX40 agonist ivuxolimab in advanced cancers. The assay was immunoSEQ multiplex PCR, and TCRdb's table has in-frame clones only and misses some. The sample holds about 7,400 clones; about 90% are singletons and the top ten take less than 30%. This material consisted of CD4+ or CD8+ T cells sorted from blood, taken in a trial of the OX40 agonist ivuxolimab. Source of these receptors: an adult with an advanced solid tumor such as melanoma, head and neck, liver or kidney cancer. CDR3s include the opening cysteine and the closing phenylalanine or tryptophan. Each record gives: D gene, J gene, CDR3 length, clone size, V gene, CDR3 DNA, CDR3 protein. D genes are given only for firm matches. A row's size may be missing; if present it is once, few, many or a size class.

>-|TRBJ2-7|14|once|TRBV18
TGTGCCAGCTCACCAGCAGGGTACCGGTACGAGCAGTACTTC
CASSPAGYRYEQYF
>-|TRBJ1-2|14|-|TRBV5-4
TGTGCCAGCAGCTTCCCCGTCGCCGGGTATGGCTACACCTTC
CASSFPVAGYGYTF
>-|TRBJ2-3|13|-|TRBV19
TGTGCCAGTAGTCCCCCCTCTGGGGATACGCAGTATTTT
CASSPPSGDTQYF
>-|TRBJ2-3|13|once|TRBV7-3
TGTGCCAGCAGCACCATAACCACAGATACGCAGTATTTT
CASSTITTDTQYF
>TRBD2|TRBJ2-1|15|-|TRBV9
TGTGCCAGCAGCAACCCGGGACTAGCGCCCGATGAGCAGTTCTTC
CASSNPGLAPDEQFF
>-|TRBJ2-7|15|few|TRBV5-6
TGTGCCAGCAGCCCGAGGGGGTCCTCACGCCACGAGCAGTACTTC
CASSPRGSSRHEQYF
>TRBD2|TRBJ2-1|17|-|TRBV19
TGTGCCAGTAGTGGGGGACTAGCGGGAGGTTTCTACAATGAGCAGTTCTTC
CASSGGLAGGFYNEQFF
>-|TRBJ2-3|13|-|TRBV7-2
TGTGCCAGCAGCTTAGTCCAGACAGATACGCAGTATTTT
CASSLVQTDTQYF
>TRBD2|TRBJ2-7|16|-|TRBV27
TGTGCCAGCAGTCCCCTAGCGGGAGGGCCTGTGGGGGAGCAGTACTTC
CASSPLAGGPVGEQYF
>-|TRBJ1-1|13|-|TRBV12-5
TGTGCTAGTAGGGGACTGATGAACACTGAAGCTTTCTTT
CASRGLMNTEAFF
>-|TRBJ2-3|12|once|TRBV7-9
TGTGCCAGCAGCTTAGGACCCGATACGCAGTATTTT
CASSLGPDTQYF
>TRBD2|TRBJ2-5|15|-|TRBV6-5
TGTGCCAGCAGACCTCCGAGGACTAGACAAGAGACCCAGTACTTC
CASRPPRTRQETQYF
>TRBD1|TRBJ1-5|17|-|TRBV5-1
TGCGCCAGCAGCTTGCTACAGGGGGCTCATAGCAATCAGCCCCAGCATTTT
CASSLLQGAHSNQPQHF
>TRBD2|TRBJ2-5|17|-|TRBV6-4
TGTGCCATCACGACAGAAGAACTAGCGGGGGGACAAGAGACCCAGTACTTC
CAITTEELAGGQETQYF
>TRBD1|TRBJ2-1|21|-|TRBV29-1
TGCAGCGTTGAAGATCCGGGTATCCGGGACAGGGTGCGGGTCCCCTACAATGAGCAGTTCTTC
CSVEDPGIRDRVRVPYNEQFF
>-|TRBJ2-7|10|-|TRBV20-1
TGCAGTGCTACCCCCTACGAGCAGTACTTC
CSATPYEQYF
>-|TRBJ1-1|13|-|TRBV28
TGTGCCAGCAGTTCCCAGGGTGCCACTGAAGCTTTCTTT
CASSSQGATEAFF
>-|TRBJ2-2|15|-|TRBV28
TGTGCCAGCACCCTGGGACTTCCAGACAAGGGGGAGCTGTTTTTT
CASTLGLPDKGELFF
>-|TRBJ2-1|14|once|TRBV28
TGTGCCAGCAGTCGCACCGGGGTTTGGGATGAGCAGTTCTTC
CASSRTGVWDEQFF
>TRBD1|TRBJ1-2|15|-|TRBV4-1
TGCGCCAGCAGCCAGAACAGGGGGTTTTCCTATGGCTACACCTTC
CASSQNRGFSYGYTF
>TRBD1|TRBJ2-7|15|-|TRBV5-6
TGTGCCAGCAGAGGGCCTAGGGGGCCATACTACGAGCAGTACTTC
CASRGPRGPYYEQYF
>TRBD1|TRBJ1-2|12|-|TRBV7-9
TGTGCCAGCAGCGGGACAGTCTATGGCTACACCTTC
CASSGTVYGYTF
>-|TRBJ1-3|15|-|TRBV4-1
TGCGCCAGCAGCCCCCACCCCGGTGCTGGAAACACCATATATTTT
CASSPHPGAGNTIYF
>-|TRBJ1-5|15|-|TRBV27
TGTGCCAGCAGTTTAATGATGGGGGCGAAACAGCCCCAGCATTTT
CASSLMMGAKQPQHF
>TRBD2|TRBJ2-2|15|-|TRBV5-8
TGTGCCAGCAGCAGGACTAGCGAGATCACCGGGGAGCTGTTTTTT
CASSRTSEITGELFF
>-|TRBJ1-1|14|-|TRBV29-1
TGCAGCGTTGGGACCATACTTGGGGACACTGAAGCTTTCTTT
CSVGTILGDTEAFF
>TRBD1|TRBJ1-2|15|-|TRBV6-5
TGTGCCAGCAGTTTACGGACAGGGAAGGTGCGGAGCTACACCTTC
CASSLRTGKVRSYTF